Below, 9 T cell receptor beta chains from the same sample are listed, as sequenced in a study of blood T cell repertoires in COVID-19. Using immunoSEQ multiplex PCR, the repertoire was profiled, and TCRdb retains in-frame clones only, with some absent. The table has roughly 41,000 clones, 80% to 90% seen once. The sequenced material came from peripheral blood. These receptor sequences come from a human donor in a cohort sampled during active COVID-19. The donor label of this sample is uncertain.

The chain joins TRBV27 to TRBJ1-5, with 7 bases that match TRBD1. The CDR3 sequence is 12 residues long. CDR1 and CDR2 (germline): MNHEY, SMNVEV (reference sequence). With V trimmed by 6 bases and J by 4 bases, 0 bases remained unmatched. CDR3 nucleotides: TGTGCCAGCAGGACAGGGAATCAGCCCCAGCATTTT. Translation gives CASRTGNQPQHF.

The chain is built from TRBV10-3 and TRBJ1-2, with 7 bases identical to TRBD1. Germline lookup yields CDR1 ENHRY and CDR2 SYGVKD. The CDR3 length is 13 residues. With 4 bases clipped from V and 4 bases from J, the junction kept 3 bases outside the gene matches. The CDR3 loop is CAISGGQIYGYTF. CDR3 nucleotide sequence: TGTGCCATCAGTGGGGGACAGATCTATGGCTACACCTTC.

CDR3 coding DNA: TGTGCCATCCTCAAGGGGCAGGTCGGCTATGGCTACACCTTC. This gives the protein CAILKGQVGYGYTF. The chain couples TRBV28 to TRBJ1-2; TRBD1 might be the D (5 bases). Germline CDR1 and CDR2: MDHEN and SYDVKM. CDR3 length equals 14 residues. V gave up 10 bases and J gave up 4 bases, with 19 bases separating them.

The chain recombines TRBV9 with TRBJ2-3; TRBD2 aligns across 7 bases. This CDR3 is built from 16 residues. The V gene's germline CDR1 is SGDLS and CDR2 YYNGEE. V was clipped by 3 bases and J by 3 bases; unmatched bases: 10. In nucleotides, the CDR3 is TGTGCCAGCAGCGCTCTTGCGGGGGAGGGGACAGATACGCAGTATTTT. It specifies CASSALAGEGTDTQYF.

This chain uses TRBV9 with TRBJ1-5, with 8 nucleotides matching TRBD1. The CDR3 is made up of 15 amino acids. Germline lookup yields CDR1 SGDLS and CDR2 YYNGEE. V lost 4 bases to trimming and J lost 0 bases; unmatched junction nucleotides: 3. This CDR3 is CASSTTGDSNQPQHF. CDR3 nucleotides: TGTGCCAGCAGCACGACAGGGGATAGCAATCAGCCCCAGCATTTT.

The chain employs TRBV28 and TRBJ2-7; 9 bases are a match to TRBD1. Germline CDR1 and CDR2: MDHEN and SYDVKM. The CDR3 is made up of 16 amino acids. V was clipped by 4 bases and J by 2 bases; unmatched bases: 9. The CDR3: CASSSQGTGRPYEQYF. CDR3 coding DNA: TGTGCCAGCAGTTCCCAGGGGACAGGGAGGCCCTACGAGCAGTACTTC.

This chain uses TRBV6-6 with TRBJ1-2; maybe TRBD1 (5 bases). The CDR3 extends over 13 amino acids. Germline CDR1 reads MNHNY; CDR2 reads SVGAGI (reference sequence). With 6 bases removed from V and 8 bases from J, the gap between germline ends came to 16 bases. The CDR3 reads CASSIGLGVGYTF. The CDR3 DNA follows: TGTGCCAGCAGCATAGGGTTAGGGGTGGGCTACACCTTC.

This chain links TRBV15 with TRBJ2-3; D is unresolved. This CDR3 region has 14 residues. CDR1 is LNHNV, CDR2 YYDKDF, per germline (reference sequence). V lost 3 bases, J lost 6 bases, and 13 bases lay in between. Written as DNA, the CDR3 is TGTGCCACCAGCAGCACGACTGACGGGGATACGCAGTATTTT. Its protein is CATSSTTDGDTQYF.

A single count supports this clone. The rearrangement joins TRBV7-8 to TRBJ2-5; 12 bases align to TRBD2. The junction had 13 bases not matched to a gene; V was cut back by 2 bases and J by 9 bases. This CDR3 has 17 residues. Germline assignment: CDR1 SGHVS and CDR2 FQNEAQ. CDR3 in amino acids: CASSLYATSGGPRAQYF. The CDR3 bases are TGTGCCAGCAGCTTATACGCGACTAGCGGGGGCCCACGGGCCCAGTACTTC.